This T cell receptor beta chain was captured by sequencing in a study of naive and memory T cell subsets listed by TCRdb under 2017. At the level of the whole study: The figure summarizing the skin biopsy and whole blood samples listed about 10 blood donors, 7 tuberculin skin test biopsies and 3 saline control biopsies. PCR2 was typically performed as a SYBR Green qPCR that was stopped at a set threshold, although end-point PCR (roughly 6 cycles) could be used instead for low-input samples.

About this clonotype: Its antigen has not been determined. No quality values exist for individual bases; no much larger clone is one base distant.

Receptors were amplified or captured by 5' RACE. The ligated cDNA was amplified by four rounds of PCR, in which nested alpha and beta constant region primers were used together with the SP2 primer. TCR RNA was reverse transcribed with SuperScript IV using alpha and beta constant region primers for the blood and skin samples. Using T4 RNA ligase 1, an oligonucleotide carrying both the Illumina SP2 primer and a UMI was ligated onto the 3' end of the cDNA. To prevent hairpin formation, the 12-nucleotide UMI was made up of two random hexamers with an eight-base spacer between them. From the second PCR onward, TCR alpha and beta chain libraries were processed separately, and dual indexing was applied for multiplexing. After pooling, the indexed libraries were analyzed by capillary electrophoresis and sequenced on either an Illumina MiSeq or NextSeq. Libraries were spiked with PhiX DNA at 5-7% so that base diversity was increased and cluster recognition was improved. The source study handled its data this way. Demultiplexor pulled UMIs out of read 2, joined the UMIs with the TCR sequence from read 1, and separated reads according to sample indices. V and J genes and V-J junctions were identified by Decombinator, and each TCR was assigned a five-part identifier that included V and J deletions. Collapsinator relied on UMIs to correct both sequencing errors and PCR amplification heterogeneity, producing a UMI-based abundance for each TCR. CDR3Translator converted identifiers to nucleotide sequence, translated to amino acids, and extracted CDR3 regions using terminal motifs. Error-corrected alpha and beta TCR counts from blood and skin were compared after normalization to input RNA amount. TCRdb passed the public sequencing reads through fastp at Q25 and MiXCR, retaining productive beta sequences. Here each entry gathers all rows of one CDR3 protein and keeps the most common genes and DNA. Here the V and J calls rest on TCRdb's processing, not on the authors' analysis. The sample table lists about 62,000 distinct CDR3 sequences, approximately 8.5% of them with a count of one. 15% to 20% of the sample is held by the ten biggest clonotypes.

A robust, sensitive protocol for the amplification, sequencing and analysis of TCRs was described in the study, in which 3' ligation of a UMI-containing oligonucleotide to TCR cDNA was used. For whole blood analysis, over 2 ml of peripheral blood was collected from healthy adult volunteers into Tempus tubes, and RNA was extracted following the manufacturer's instructions. Total RNA, without cell sorting, was DNase treated with RQ1 DNase before reverse transcription, targeting about 1 to 1,100 ng input. Skin biopsy and whole blood libraries were made to test pipeline robustness in samples where T cells form a minority population. General findings and caveats noted by the study authors: The RNA-based method was acknowledged as potentially sensitive to TCR transcript changes with T cell activation and differentiation.

The germline V gene (reference sequence) supplies CDR1 DFQATT and CDR2 SNEGSKA. The germline ends are 0 bases apart after V is trimmed by 3 bases and J by 4 bases. CDR3 length: 10 amino acids, cysteine to phenylalanine. Only the CDR3 portion is preserved as DNA: 30 bases, with reading frame beginning at the first base. The chain was built from TRBV20-1 and TRBJ1-4, with no confident D gene call. The TCR comes from a female donor in good health. The DNA sequence follows: TGCAGTGCTAGTAATGAAAAACTGTTTTTT. It specifies CSASNEKLFF.